The 28 T cell receptor beta chains below were found in one sample sequenced in a study of human T cells and chemical hapten exposure. Documented time point: patch test 1, 2 weeks after DPC sensitization. Treatment in this sample: therapeutic diphenylcyclopropenone sensitization with weekly scalp DPC. TCRdb re-called the RACE reads through MiXCR, storing one row per CDR3 protein. The sample records 150,000 or so distinct CDR3 sequences, roughly 15% being singletons. The sample consisted of whole blood, taken in connection with sensitization to the hapten diphenylcyclopropenone (DPC). The receptor source for this set is a woman in her 30s with alopecia areata. Some clones in this sample may be carry-over from other donors' samples.

The gene calls are TRBV7-9 and TRBJ2-2; TRBD1 might be the D (6 bases). The V end lost 5 bases, the J end lost 0 bases, and 16 bases lay between the germline ends. The germline V gene encodes CDR1 SEHNR and CDR2 FQNEAQ (reference sequence). The CDR3 totals 17 residues. Written as DNA, the CDR3 is TGTGCCAGCAGCCCCAACGCTGGGGGCGCGAACACCGGGGAGCTGTTTTTT. Protein: CASSPNAGGANTGELFF.

This clonotype was recorded at least ten times. V and J are TRBV5-5 and TRBJ2-3, with 10 nucleotides matching TRBD1. CDR1 is SGHKS, CDR2 YYEKEE, per germline (reference sequence). Trimming took 7 bases from V and 5 from J; bases not matched to a gene: 7. This CDR3 is 14 amino acids long. The CDR3 is CASGGTGVRDTQYF. CDR3 bases: TGTGCCAGCGGCGGGACAGGGGTGCGAGATACGCAGTATTTT.

The rearrangement joins TRBV3-1 to TRBJ2-7; D is possibly TRBD2 (7 bases). Germline V gene data show CDR1 as LGHDT and CDR2 as YNNKEL (reference sequence). Trimming cost V 1 base and J 4 bases, with 14 bases left between them. The CDR3 sequence is 15 residues long. The CDR3 DNA sequence: TGTGCCAGCAGCCAAGGACTGGGGGGGCGGTACGAGCAGTACTTC. Protein: CASSQGLGGRYEQYF.

This clonotype was seen a handful of times. This sequence joins TRBV7-2 and TRBJ2-7; D is ambiguous. The germline CDR1 and CDR2 sequences are SGHTA and FQGNSA. The CDR3 runs 11 residues. Trimming cost V 5 bases and J 6 bases, with 8 bases left between them. The CDR3 is CASSLGLEQYF. The CDR3, as DNA: TGTGCCAGCAGCCTCGGGCTCGAGCAGTACTTC.

The chain recombines TRBV18 with TRBJ2-2; TRBD1 matches at 8 bases. This CDR3 region has 16 residues. J gave up 3 bases and V 5 bases, and 8 bases lay outside the gene matches. From germline, CDR1 is KGHSH and CDR2 LQKENI. CDR3 sequence (DNA): TGTGCCAGCTCAGCCGGACAGGGCATGGACACCGGGGAGCTGTTTTTT. Protein: CASSAGQGMDTGELFF.

This clonotype occurred a few times. V and J are TRBV12-3 or TRBV12-4 and TRBJ1-2; D unresolved. The ends were cut back, 3 bases at V and 4 bases at J, with 9 bases in the middle. The CDR3 sequence is 13 residues long. The CDR3 bases are TGTGCCAGCAGTTTGATGGAGGTCTATGGCTACACCTTC. This gives the protein CASSLMEVYGYTF.

This clonotype was counted ten times or more. The chain uses TRBV11-2 and TRBJ2-1, with 7 bases that match TRBD2. The CDR3 totals 13 residues. V shed 4 bases, J shed 13 bases, and the junction held 10 bases outside the gene matches. The germline gives CDR1 SGHAT, CDR2 FQNNGV. CDR3 loop: CASSSGTMRDQFF. CDR3 nucleotides: TGTGCCAGCAGCTCAGGGACTATGCGAGACCAGTTCTTC. The variable domain in full, completed from reference TRBV11-2 and TRBJ2-1, reads EAGVAQSPRYKIIEKRQSVAFWCNPISGHATLYWYQQILGQGPKLLIQFQNNGVVDDSQLPKDRFSAERLKGVDSTLKIQPAKLEDSAVYLCASSSGTMRDQFFGPGTRLTVL.

This clonotype was seen a handful of times. The CDR3 here is CAASPATGVRYEQYF. The DNA for the CDR3 is TGTGCCGCCTCCCCCGCTACGGGGGTTAGGTACGAGCAGTACTTC. The chain has TRBV10-3 and TRBJ2-7; weak D call: TRBD2 (6 bases). From germline, CDR1 is ENHRY and CDR2 SYGVKD. The germline V and J ends were trimmed by 11 bases and 4 bases, with 24 bases remaining between them. This CDR3 region has 15 residues.

This clonotype was picked up many times. This chain uses TRBV6-5 with TRBJ1-4; maybe TRBD1 (5 bases). With 0 bases removed from V and 7 bases from J, the gap between germline ends came to 9 bases. The germline gives CDR1 MNHEY, CDR2 SVGAGI. The length of the CDR3 is 14 residues. CDR3 sequence: CASSYSNGGEKLFF. CDR3 sequence (DNA): TGTGCCAGCAGTTACTCGAACGGGGGTGAAAAACTGTTTTTT.

The rearrangement links TRBV12-3 or TRBV12-4 to TRBJ2-7; 8 bases align to TRBD2. This CDR3 has 15 amino acids. The trim removed 4 bases at V and 4 bases at J, leaving 9 bases unmatched. Here the CDR3 reads CASSSRGGSTYEQYF. The CDR3 DNA is TGTGCCAGCAGTTCCCGGGGGGGATCGACATACGAGCAGTACTTC.

This clonotype was found a few times. In DNA, the CDR3 is TGTGCCAGCAGCTTTGGTATGCGGTTCGGGACACCCCAAAACATTCAGTACTTC. Protein product: CASSFGMRFGTPQNIQYF. The rearrangement uses TRBV7-9 and TRBJ2-4, with a weak D call TRBD1 (6 bases). Germline V CDR1 and CDR2: SEHNR, FQNEAQ (reference sequence). CDR3 length: 18 residues. The V end was cut by 3 bases, the J end by 5 bases, with 23 bases between.

The chain has TRBV7-2 and TRBJ1-1, with D maybe TRBD1 (5 bases). The V gene's germline CDR1 is SGHTA and CDR2 FQGNSA. With 2 bases removed from V and 1 base from J, the gap between germline ends came to 8 bases. This CDR3 has 14 residues. The CDR3 DNA sequence: TGTGCCAGCAGCTTACGACAGCAGAACACTGAAGCTTTCTTT. Amino acid sequence: CASSLRQQNTEAFF. The variable domain in full, completed from reference TRBV7-2 and TRBJ1-1, reads GAGVSQSPSNKVTEKGKDVELRCDPISGHTALYWYRQSLGQGLEFLIYFQGNSAPDKSGLPSDRFSAERTGGSVSTLTIQRTQQEDSAVYLCASSLRQQNTEAFFGQGTRLTVV.

The chain carries TRBV29-1 and TRBJ2-7; D remains unclear. CDR1 is SQVTM, CDR2 ANQGSEA, per germline. The CDR3 is 13 amino acids. V lost 6 bases and J lost 1, with 13 bases in between. This CDR3 is CSVLDSHSYEQYF. The CDR3 DNA sequence: TGCAGCGTCTTAGATAGTCATTCCTACGAGCAGTACTTC.

The rearrangement links TRBV28 to TRBJ1-6; no clear D gene. V lost 1 base, J lost 15 bases, and 16 bases lay in between. The V gene's germline CDR1 is MDHEN and CDR2 SYDVKM. The CDR3 runs to 14 residues. In DNA, the CDR3 is TGTGCCAGCAGTTTATCCCCCGACTTCGGACTCCTCCACTTT. Protein product: CASSLSPDFGLLHF.

This clonotype was recorded many times. The J gene is TRBJ2-2, the V gene TRBV2; maybe TRBD1 (6 bases). There are 14 residues in the CDR3. V was shortened by 7 bases and J by 2 bases, with 11 bases between the two germline ends. From germline, CDR1 is SNHLY and CDR2 FYNNEI. CDR3 in DNA: TGTGCCAGCATCCAGGGGCTTAACACCGGGGAGCTGTTTTTT. This translates into CASIQGLNTGELFF.

The table lists this clonotype with a few counts. The chain uses TRBV19 and TRBJ1-4; D perhaps matches TRBD1 (5 bases). Trimming shortened V by 10 bases and J by 0 bases, and 9 bases separated the two germline ends. Germline V gives CDR1 LNHDA, CDR2 SQIVND (reference sequence). The CDR3 runs 13 residues. The CDR3 reads CATRDATNEKLFF. DNA of the CDR3: TGTGCCACCCGGGACGCAACTAATGAAAAACTGTTTTTT. Full variable domain (rest looked up from reference TRBV19 and TRBJ1-4): DGGITQSPKYLFRKEGQNVTLSCEQNLNHDAMYWYRQDPGQGLRLIYYSQIVNDFQKGDIAEGYSVSREKKESFPLTVTSAQKNPTAFYLCATRDATNEKLFFGSGTQLSVL.

This clonotype was seen a handful of times. The chain employs TRBV4-1 and TRBJ2-1; D ambiguous. Germline V gene lookup returns CDR1 MGHRA and CDR2 YSYEKL. V lost 1 base and J 10 bases, leaving 11 bases between the germline ends. The length of the CDR3 is 13 residues. CDR3 in DNA: TGCGCCAGCAGCCAAGTTGAGAGGACCGAGCAGTTCTTC. Amino acids: CASSQVERTEQFF.

This clonotype has more than one count but fewer than ten. The J gene is TRBJ1-3, the V gene TRBV12-3 or TRBV12-4; perhaps TRBD1 as D (5 bases). Trimming left V 6 bases short and J 1 base short, with 10 bases between. CDR3 length: 14 residues. CDR3 sequence: CASSGRGSGNTIYF. Written as DNA, the CDR3 is TGTGCCAGCAGCGGGCGGGGGTCTGGAAACACCATATATTTT.

This clonotype was seen only a few times. V and J are TRBV29-1 and TRBJ2-5, with TRBD1 identical over 8 bases. The V and J ends lost 6 bases and 7 bases, in that order; junction bases with no gene match: 10. CDR1 is SQVTM, CDR2 ANQGSEA, per germline. The CDR3 runs to 13 residues. The CDR3 region is CSVPGQAPWTQYF. The CDR3 DNA is TGCAGCGTACCGGGACAGGCCCCATGGACCCAGTACTTC.

The sample holds many counts of this clonotype. The chain carries TRBV6-2 or TRBV6-3 and TRBJ2-1, with 12 bases matching TRBD1. CDR3 size: 18 residues. The V segment lost 6 bases and the J segment 7 bases; nucleotides outside the gene matches: 16. Germline V CDR1 and CDR2: MNHEY, SVGEGT. CDR3 amino acids: CASRWDRGREMARNEQFF. CDR3 nucleotide sequence: TGTGCCAGCAGATGGGACAGGGGGCGCGAAATGGCTAGGAATGAGCAGTTCTTC.

This clonotype was seen only a few times. The rearrangement uses TRBV19 and TRBJ2-7; tentative D call: TRBD1 (5 bases). This CDR3 is 12 amino acids long. V lost 2 bases and J 6 bases, leaving 8 bases between the germline ends. The germline V gene has CDR1 LNHDA and CDR2 SQIVND (reference sequence). The CDR3: CASSIQGGEQYF. Here the CDR3 DNA reads TGTGCCAGTAGTATACAGGGTGGCGAGCAGTACTTC. Full variable domain (missing parts from reference TRBV19 and TRBJ2-7): DGGITQSPKYLFRKEGQNVTLSCEQNLNHDAMYWYRQDPGQGLRLIYYSQIVNDFQKGDIAEGYSVSREKKESFPLTVTSAQKNPTAFYLCASSIQGGEQYFGPGTRLTVT.

This clonotype has only a few counts. The rearrangement links TRBV5-1 to TRBJ1-1; D unclear. There are 13 residues in the CDR3. The V and J ends lost 4 bases and 1 base respectively, with 8 bases between them. CDR1 and CDR2 from the germline V gene are SGHRS and YFSETQ. The CDR3 spells CASSTDWNTEAFF. The CDR3, as DNA: TGCGCCAGCAGCACGGACTGGAACACTGAAGCTTTCTTT.

The sample holds many counts of this clonotype. V usage is TRBV9 and J usage is TRBJ1-2; D uncertain. V lost 1 base, J lost 5 bases, and 9 bases lay in between. The CDR3 is 13 residues long. CDR1 is SGDLS and CDR2 is YYNGEE in the germline V gene. CDR3 residues: CASSVPKSYGYTF. DNA for the CDR3: TGTGCCAGCAGCGTACCGAAAAGTTATGGCTACACCTTC.

The chain carries TRBV7-9 and TRBJ1-5; no clear D. V lost 6 bases and J lost 2, with 11 bases in between. This CDR3 spans 14 amino acids. Germline V gene data show CDR1 as SEHNR and CDR2 as FQNEAQ (reference sequence). The CDR3 region is CASSLPGGNQPQHF. As DNA, the CDR3 is TGTGCCAGCAGTTTGCCTGGAGGCAATCAGCCCCAGCATTTT.

This clonotype was seen only a few times. This chain uses TRBV9 with TRBJ2-5, with D possibly being TRBD1 (6 bases). The CDR3 covers 14 residues. Germline V gene sequence: CDR1 SGDLS, CDR2 YYNGEE. Trimming stripped 0 bases from V and 5 bases from J, with 11 bases between. The CDR3 loop reads CASSVAGQGETQYF. CDR3 nucleotides: TGTGCCAGCAGCGTAGCGGGGCAGGGGGAGACCCAGTACTTC. The full variable domain, its missing parts supplied by reference TRBV9 and TRBJ2-5, is DSGVTQTPKHLITATGQRVTLRCSPRSGDLSVYWYQQSLDQGLQFLIQYYNGEERAKGNILERFSAQQFPDLHSELNLSSLELGDSALYFCASSVAGQGETQYFGPGTRLLVL.

In its sample, this clonotype was seen many times. The V gene is TRBV18, the J gene TRBJ1-4, with 7 bases lining up with TRBD1. Germline V lookup: CDR1 KGHSH, CDR2 LQKENI. The CDR3 sequence is 11 residues long. The ends lost 5 bases at V and 11 bases at J; junction bases unmatched: 2. The CDR3 nucleotides are TGTGCCAGCTCAGCGGGACAGAAACTGTTTTTT. Protein sequence: CASSAGQKLFF.

The chain uses TRBV29-1 and TRBJ2-7, with no clear D. V gave up 5 bases and J gave up 0 bases, with 14 bases separating them. Germline CDR1 SQVTM, CDR2 ANQGSEA. The CDR3 has 14 amino acids. CDR3 nucleotides: TGCAGCGTTACCCCAACCCAAAGCTCCTACGAGCAGTACTTC. This translates into CSVTPTQSSYEQYF.

This chain connects TRBV12-3 or TRBV12-4 to TRBJ1-1; a possible D gene is TRBD1 (5 bases). The CDR3 length is 14 residues. V was pared by 3 bases and J by 5 bases, with 13 bases between. The DNA of the CDR3 is TGTGCCAGCAGTTTTGGGGGAGCTGGAACTGAAGCTTTCTTT. The encoded protein is CASSFGGAGTEAFF.